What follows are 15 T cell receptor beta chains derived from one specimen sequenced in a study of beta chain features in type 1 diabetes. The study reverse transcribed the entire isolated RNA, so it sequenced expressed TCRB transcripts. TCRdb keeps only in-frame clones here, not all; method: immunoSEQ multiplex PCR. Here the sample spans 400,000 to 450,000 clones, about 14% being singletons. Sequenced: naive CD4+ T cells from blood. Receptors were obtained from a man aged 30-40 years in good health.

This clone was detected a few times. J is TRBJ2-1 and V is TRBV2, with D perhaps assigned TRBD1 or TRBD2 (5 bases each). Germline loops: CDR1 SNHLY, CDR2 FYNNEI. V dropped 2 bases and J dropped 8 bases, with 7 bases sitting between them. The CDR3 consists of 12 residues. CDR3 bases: TGTGCCAGCAGTGAATCGGGACATGAGCAGTTCTTC. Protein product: CASSESGHEQFF.

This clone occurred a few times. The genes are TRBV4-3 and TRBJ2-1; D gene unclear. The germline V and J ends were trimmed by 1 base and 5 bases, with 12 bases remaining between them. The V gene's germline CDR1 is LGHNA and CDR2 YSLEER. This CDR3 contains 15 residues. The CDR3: CASSQAGVGHNEQFF. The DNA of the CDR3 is TGCGCCAGCAGCCAAGCCGGAGTCGGGCACAATGAGCAGTTCTTC.

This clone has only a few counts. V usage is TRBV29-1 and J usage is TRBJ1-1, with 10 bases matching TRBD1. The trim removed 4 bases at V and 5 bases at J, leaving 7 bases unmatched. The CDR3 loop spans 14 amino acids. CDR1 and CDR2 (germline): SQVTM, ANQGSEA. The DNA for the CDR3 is TGCAGCGTTGGGGGACAGGGGTGGCGGACTGAAGCTTTCTTT. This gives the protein CSVGGQGWRTEAFF.

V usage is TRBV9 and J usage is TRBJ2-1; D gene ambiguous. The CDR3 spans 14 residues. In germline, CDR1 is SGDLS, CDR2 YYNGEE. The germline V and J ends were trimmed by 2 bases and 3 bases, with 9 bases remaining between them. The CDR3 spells CASSVRNNYNEQFF. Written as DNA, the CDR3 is TGTGCCAGCAGCGTCCGGAATAACTACAATGAGCAGTTCTTC.

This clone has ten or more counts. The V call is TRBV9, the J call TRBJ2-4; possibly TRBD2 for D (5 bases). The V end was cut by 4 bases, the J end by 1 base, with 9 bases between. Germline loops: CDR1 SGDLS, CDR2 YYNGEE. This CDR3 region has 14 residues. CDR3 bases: TGTGCCAGCAGCCCGCCGGGGGCCAAAAACATTCAGTACTTC. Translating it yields CASSPPGAKNIQYF. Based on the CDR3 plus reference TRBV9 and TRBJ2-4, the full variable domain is DSGVTQTPKHLITATGQRVTLRCSPRSGDLSVYWYQQSLDQGLQFLIQYYNGEERAKGNILERFSAQQFPDLHSELNLSSLELGDSALYFCASSPPGAKNIQYFGAGTRLSVL.

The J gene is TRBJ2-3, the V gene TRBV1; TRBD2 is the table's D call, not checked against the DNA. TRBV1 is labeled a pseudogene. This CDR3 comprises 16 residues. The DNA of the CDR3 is TGCACCAGCAGCTTTCCCCCTAGCGGGAGCACAGATACGCAGTATTTT. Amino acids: CTSSFPPSGSTDTQYF.

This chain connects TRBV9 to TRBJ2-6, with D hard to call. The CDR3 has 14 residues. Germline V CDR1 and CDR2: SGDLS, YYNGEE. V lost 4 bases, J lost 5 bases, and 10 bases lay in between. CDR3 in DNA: TGTGCCAGCAGCCCCGCCGGTAGGGCCAACGTCCTGACTTTC. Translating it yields CASSPAGRANVLTF.

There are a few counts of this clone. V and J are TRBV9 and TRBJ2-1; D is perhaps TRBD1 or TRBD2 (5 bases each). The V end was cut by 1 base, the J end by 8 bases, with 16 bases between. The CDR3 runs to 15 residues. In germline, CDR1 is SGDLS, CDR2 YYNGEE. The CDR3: CASSVTGTRGDEQFF. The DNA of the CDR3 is TGTGCCAGCAGCGTAACCGGGACCCGGGGCGATGAGCAGTTCTTC. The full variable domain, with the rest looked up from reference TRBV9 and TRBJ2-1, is DSGVTQTPKHLITATGQRVTLRCSPRSGDLSVYWYQQSLDQGLQFLIQYYNGEERAKGNILERFSAQQFPDLHSELNLSSLELGDSALYFCASSVTGTRGDEQFFGPGTRLTVL.

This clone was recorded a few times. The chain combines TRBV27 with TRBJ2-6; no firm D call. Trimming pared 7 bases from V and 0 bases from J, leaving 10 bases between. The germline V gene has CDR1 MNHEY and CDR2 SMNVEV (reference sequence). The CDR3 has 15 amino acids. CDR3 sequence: CASTLLGSGANVLTF. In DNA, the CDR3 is TGTGCCAGCACCCTTTTGGGCTCTGGGGCCAACGTCCTGACTTTC.

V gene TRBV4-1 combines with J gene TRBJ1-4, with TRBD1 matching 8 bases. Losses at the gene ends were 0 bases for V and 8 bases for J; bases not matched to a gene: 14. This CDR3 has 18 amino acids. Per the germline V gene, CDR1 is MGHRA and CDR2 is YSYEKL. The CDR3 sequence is CASSQESTGGGFGEKLFF. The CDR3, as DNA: TGCGCCAGCAGCCAAGAATCCACAGGGGGAGGATTTGGCGAAAAACTGTTTTTT.

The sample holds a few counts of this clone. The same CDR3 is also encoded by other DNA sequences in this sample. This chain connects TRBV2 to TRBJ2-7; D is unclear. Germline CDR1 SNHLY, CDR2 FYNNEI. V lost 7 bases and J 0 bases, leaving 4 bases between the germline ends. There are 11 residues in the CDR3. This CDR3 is CASISSYEQYF. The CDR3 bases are TGTGCCAGCATCAGCTCCTACGAGCAGTACTTC.

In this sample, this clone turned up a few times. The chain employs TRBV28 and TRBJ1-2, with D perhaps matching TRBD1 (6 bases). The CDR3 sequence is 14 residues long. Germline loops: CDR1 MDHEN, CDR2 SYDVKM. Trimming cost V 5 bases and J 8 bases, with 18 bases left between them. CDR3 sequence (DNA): TGTGCCAGCAGTAACTCGGGGGCCCTGGGAGGCTACACCTTC. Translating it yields CASSNSGALGGYTF.

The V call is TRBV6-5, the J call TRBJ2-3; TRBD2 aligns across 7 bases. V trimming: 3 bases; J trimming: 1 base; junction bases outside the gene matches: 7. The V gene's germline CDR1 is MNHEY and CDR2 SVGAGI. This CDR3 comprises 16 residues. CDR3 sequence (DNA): TGTGCCAGCAGTTATGCTAGCGGACACCGCACAGATACGCAGTATTTT. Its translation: CASSYASGHRTDTQYF.

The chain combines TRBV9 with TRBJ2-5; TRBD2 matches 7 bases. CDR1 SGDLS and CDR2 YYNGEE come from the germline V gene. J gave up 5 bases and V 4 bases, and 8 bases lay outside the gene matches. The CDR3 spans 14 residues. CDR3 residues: CASSRTAREETQYF. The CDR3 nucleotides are TGTGCCAGCAGCCGTACGGCGCGGGAGGAGACCCAGTACTTC.

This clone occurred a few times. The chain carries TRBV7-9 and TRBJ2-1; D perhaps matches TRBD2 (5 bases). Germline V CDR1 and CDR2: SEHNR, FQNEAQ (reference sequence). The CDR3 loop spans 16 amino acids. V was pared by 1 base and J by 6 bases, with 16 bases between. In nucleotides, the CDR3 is TGTGCCAGCAGCTTAGTTCCCCGGCGGGTTGGCAATGAGCAGTTCTTC. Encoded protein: CASSLVPRRVGNEQFF.